Presented here are 20 T cell receptor beta chains from one specimen sequenced in a study of OX40 agonist ivuxolimab in advanced cancers. Using immunoSEQ multiplex PCR, the repertoire was profiled, and TCRdb retains in-frame clones only, with some absent. The sample yields more than 60,000 clones, about 94% seen once. Material: CD4+ or CD8+ T cells sorted from blood, obtained in a trial of the OX40 agonist ivuxolimab. These receptors came from an adult with an advanced solid tumor such as melanoma, head and neck, liver or kidney cancer.

The J gene is TRBJ2-7, the V gene TRBV27, with D maybe TRBD1 (6 bases). Per germline, CDR1 MNHEY and CDR2 SMNVEV (reference sequence). Deletions cut 8 bases from V and 5 bases from J, with 19 bases between. CDR3 length: 14 amino acids. CDR3 protein: CASGMTGGGNEQYF. The CDR3 DNA reads as TGTGCCAGCGGGATGACAGGCGGAGGTAACGAGCAGTACTTC.

CDR3 nucleotides: TGTGCCAGCAGTGGTAGGTTAGGGACTGAAGCTTTCTTT. It specifies CASSGRLGTEAFF. The chain combines TRBV2 with TRBJ1-1; D is unclear. This CDR3 is 13 amino acids long. The V end was cut by 4 bases, the J end by 5 bases, with 11 bases between. Germline V gene sequence: CDR1 SNHLY, CDR2 FYNNEI.

CDR3 DNA sequence: TGTGCCAGCAGCCGTTTCACAGATACGCAGTATTTT. This codes for CASSRFTDTQYF. V usage is TRBV7-9 and J usage is TRBJ2-3; D is unresolved. The germline V and J ends were trimmed by 5 bases and 2 bases, with 5 bases remaining between them. The CDR3 consists of 12 residues. From germline, CDR1 is SEHNR and CDR2 FQNEAQ (reference sequence).

V usage is TRBV7-9 and J usage is TRBJ2-2; 12 bases line up with TRBD2. This CDR3 has 17 residues. With 4 bases clipped from V and 4 bases from J, the junction kept 7 bases outside the gene matches. Germline values: CDR1 SEHNR, CDR2 FQNEAQ (reference sequence). CDR3 DNA: TGTGCCAGCAGCTCGGGACTAGCGGGTGAGGGCACCGGGGAGCTGTTTTTT. Encoded protein: CASSSGLAGEGTGELFF.

The V call is TRBV27, the J call TRBJ2-7, with 13 bases matching TRBD2. This CDR3 has 15 amino acids. V trimming: 4 bases; J trimming: 2 bases; junction bases outside the gene matches: 2. Germline loops: CDR1 MNHEY, CDR2 SMNVEV (reference sequence). In DNA, the CDR3 is TGTGCCAGCAGTTCACTAGCGGGAGGGACCTACGAGCAGTACTTC. Amino acids: CASSSLAGGTYEQYF.

The chain employs TRBV5-1 and TRBJ2-2; no firm D call. The CDR3 contains 11 residues. The germline V gene has CDR1 SGHRS and CDR2 YFSETQ. The V gene lost 7 bases and the J gene lost 7 bases, with 8 bases spanning the gap. The CDR3 nucleotides read TGCGCCAGCCCGGTTGGCGGGGAGCTGTTTTTT. Residues: CASPVGGELFF.

V is TRBV9 and J is TRBJ2-2; TRBD2 matches 13 bases. The germline V gene encodes CDR1 SGDLS and CDR2 YYNGEE. The CDR3 totals 17 residues. V shed 3 bases, J shed 3 bases, and the junction held 5 bases outside the gene matches. The CDR3 loop reads CASSGTSGRVYTGELFF. CDR3 coding DNA: TGTGCCAGCAGCGGGACTAGCGGGAGAGTTTACACCGGGGAGCTGTTTTTT.

This chain uses TRBV2 with TRBJ1-3, with D possibly TRBD1 on 6 matching bases. The CDR3 runs 15 residues. The V gene lost 5 bases and the J gene lost 0 bases, with 11 bases spanning the gap. The germline V gene has CDR1 SNHLY and CDR2 FYNNEI. This chain's CDR3 is CASSHDRSSGNTIYF. The CDR3 DNA sequence: TGTGCCAGCAGTCATGACAGGAGCTCTGGAAACACCATATATTTT. Supplemented by reference TRBV2 and TRBJ1-3, the full variable domain reads EPEVTQTPSHQVTQMGQEVILRCVPISNHLYFYWYRQILGQKVEFLVSFYNNEISEKSEIFDDQFSVERPDGSNFTLKIRSTKLEDSAMYFCASSHDRSSGNTIYFGEGSWLTVV.

The genes are TRBV19 and TRBJ1-1; D is perhaps TRBD1 (5 bases). CDR1 is LNHDA and CDR2 is SQIVND in the germline V gene (reference sequence). The CDR3 spans 16 residues. V was trimmed by 5 bases and J by 2 bases, leaving 18 bases between them. CDR3: CASSSGWTTINTEAFF. The CDR3 coding sequence is TGTGCCAGTAGTTCAGGATGGACAACCATCAACACTGAAGCTTTCTTT.

The chain links TRBV4-1 to TRBJ2-1; D not certain. The germline gives CDR1 MGHRA, CDR2 YSYEKL. The length of the CDR3 is 18 residues. Trimming removed 0 bases at V and 4 bases at J, with 19 bases between. The CDR3: CASSQEFGRAIQYNEQFF. DNA of the CDR3: TGCGCCAGCAGCCAAGAATTCGGTAGGGCCATCCAGTACAATGAGCAGTTCTTC.

This chain uses TRBV5-1 with TRBJ2-5; 9 nucleotides agree with TRBD2. The germline gives CDR1 SGHRS, CDR2 YFSETQ. This CDR3 has 16 residues. Losses at the gene ends were 0 bases for V and 6 bases for J; bases not matched to a gene: 9. The CDR3 region has the DNA TGCGCCAGCAGCTTGGAAGGGGGTAGCGGGAGAAAGACCCAGTACTTC. Translating it yields CASSLEGGSGRKTQYF.

This chain links TRBV7-2 with TRBJ2-3, with 8 bases matching TRBD2. Germline CDR1 reads SGHTA; CDR2 reads FQGNSA. CDR3 length: 15 amino acids. Trimming at V came to 1 base and at J to 5 bases, leaving 5 bases not matched to a gene. This chain's CDR3 is CASSLGAGEQDTQYF. CDR3 bases: TGTGCCAGCAGCTTAGGAGCGGGAGAGCAAGATACGCAGTATTTT.

The chain employs TRBV5-6 and TRBJ2-7, with D possibly TRBD2 on 5 matching bases. The CDR3 extends over 14 amino acids. With 0 bases removed from V and 0 bases from J, the gap between germline ends came to 7 bases. Germline V gene data show CDR1 as SGHDT and CDR2 as YYEEEE. This CDR3 is CASSLGGSSYEQYF. Written as DNA, the CDR3 is TGTGCCAGCAGCTTGGGAGGGAGCTCCTACGAGCAGTACTTC.

This clone was detected once. V gene TRBV5-1 combines with J gene TRBJ2-3; D is perhaps TRBD1 (6 bases). V dropped 3 bases and J dropped 1 base, with 6 bases sitting between them. This CDR3 is built from 13 residues. CDR1 is SGHRS and CDR2 is YFSETQ in the germline V gene. DNA of the CDR3: TGCGCCAGCAGCTGGACAGGCACAGATACGCAGTATTTT. As protein: CASSWTGTDTQYF.

This rearrangement joins TRBV21-1 to TRBJ2-2; the listed D gene, TRBD1, was not tested against the DNA. TRBV21-1 is listed as a pseudogene. This CDR3 comprises 15 residues. The CDR3 coding sequence is TGTGCCAGCAGCAAAGGGGGCCCACCCGGCGGGGAGCTGTTTTTT. As protein: CASSKGGPPGGELFF.

The chain couples TRBV9 to TRBJ2-2; 8 bases agree with TRBD2. Trimming cost V 4 bases and J 6 bases; bases outside gene matches: 8. The CDR3 is made up of 15 amino acids. Germline values: CDR1 SGDLS, CDR2 YYNGEE. CDR3 region: CASSYSGLAPGELFF. CDR3 coding DNA: TGTGCCAGCAGCTACTCTGGACTAGCCCCCGGGGAGCTGTTTTTT.

This clone was observed a single time. The V gene is TRBV7-3, the J gene TRBJ2-1; D unclear. The length of the CDR3 is 17 residues. The V gene lost 1 base and the J gene lost 0 bases, with 13 bases spanning the gap. Germline V CDR1 and CDR2: SGHTA, FQGTGA. Written as DNA, the CDR3 is TGTGCCAGCAGCTTAAAGGTCGCGGAGAGCTCCTACAATGAGCAGTTCTTC. It translates to CASSLKVAESSYNEQFF.

The genes are TRBV27 and TRBJ1-5; the D gene is possibly TRBD1 (5 bases). Trimming took 2 bases from V and 6 from J, leaving 17 bases between them. Per the germline V gene, CDR1 is MNHEY and CDR2 is SMNVEV (reference sequence). This CDR3 is built from 16 residues. The CDR3 coding sequence is TGTGCCAGCAGTTTACTGGGACCCGGGTACAGTCAGCCCCAGCATTTT. Translated: CASSLLGPGYSQPQHF.

CDR3 nucleotide sequence: TGTGCCAGCAGCTTAGATCAATTGCGGGTTCAGAACACCGGGGAGCTGTTTTTT. It encodes CASSLDQLRVQNTGELFF. The chain combines TRBV11-2 with TRBJ2-2; D might be TRBD2 (5 bases). Germline CDR1 is SGHAT and CDR2 is FQNNGV. The ends were cut back, 0 bases at V and 1 base at J, with 15 bases in the middle. This CDR3 is 18 amino acids long.

This clone occurred a few times. The CDR3 DNA sequence: TGTGCCAGCAGTCCACCGACTAGCGGGCAAGATACGCAGTATTTT. Translation gives CASSPPTSGQDTQYF. The chain links TRBV6-5 to TRBJ2-3, with 10 bases fitting TRBD2. The trim removed 5 bases at V and 5 bases at J, leaving 7 bases unmatched. Germline V gene data show CDR1 as MNHEY and CDR2 as SVGAGI. The CDR3 spans 15 residues.